These T cell receptor beta chains were read from a single sample in a study of cytomegalovirus exposure and HLA in healthy donors. TCRdb's copy holds only in-frame clones and misses some; the assay was immunoSEQ multiplex PCR. The table shows about 160,000 clones, with roughly 79% occurring only once. The specimen was PBMCs. These receptors all stem from a woman aged 45 to 65 in good health and CMV-seronegative. CDR3s include the opening cysteine and the closing phenylalanine or tryptophan. D genes are given only for firm matches. Clone size is given for some rows only: seen once, a few or many times, or a class if the clone is expanded.

size: .
V: TRBV9
J: TRBJ2-3
D: TRBD1
CDR3: CASSGLRTGGPTDTQYF
DNA: TGTGCCAGCAGCGGACTACGGACAGGGGGCCCCACAGATACGCAGTATTTT

size: once
V: TRBV5-4
J: TRBJ2-2
D: .
CDR3: CASSRRGNGELFF
DNA: TGTGCCAGCAGCCGCAGGGGCAACGGGGAGCTGTTTTTT

size: .
V: TRBV19
J: TRBJ1-2
D: .
CDR3: CASSRLYGYTF
DNA: TGTGCCAGTAGCCGACTCTATGGCTACACCTTC

size: once
V: TRBV28
J: TRBJ2-2
D: .
CDR3: CASSFVGANTGELFF
DNA: TGTGCCAGCAGTTTTGTAGGGGCGAACACCGGGGAGCTGTTTTTT

size: .
V: TRBV29-1
J: TRBJ1-2
D: TRBD1
CDR3: CSVRDRGRRGYTF
DNA: TGCAGCGTTCGGGACAGGGGGCGAAGAGGCTACACCTTC

size: .
V: TRBV9
J: TRBJ1-6
D: .
CDR3: CASSPQGPPLHF
DNA: TGTGCCAGCAGTCCCCAGGGGCCACCCCTCCACTTT

size: few
V: TRBV28
J: TRBJ2-5
D: .
CDR3: CASAKQGTQETQYF
DNA: TGTGCCAGCGCTAAACAGGGAACCCAAGAGACCCAGTACTTC

size: .
V: TRBV13
J: TRBJ1-1
D: TRBD1
CDR3: CASSLKGQGTLTEAFF
DNA: TGTGCCAGCAGCTTAAAGGGACAGGGTACTTTAACCGAAGCTTTCTTT

size: .
V: TRBV5-6
J: TRBJ2-2
D: .
CDR3: CASSFFSPGSAGELFF
DNA: TGTGCCAGCAGCTTCTTCTCTCCAGGGTCGGCCGGGGAGCTGTTTTTT

size: .
V: TRBV19
J: TRBJ1-2
D: TRBD1
CDR3: CASSIDRDRDYGYTF
DNA: TGTGCCAGTAGTATAGATCGGGACAGGGACTATGGCTACACCTTC

size: .
V: TRBV5-1
J: TRBJ2-2
D: .
CDR3: CASSASRDSHTGELFF
DNA: TGCGCCAGCAGCGCCTCTCGGGACTCCCACACCGGGGAGCTGTTTTTT

size: .
V: TRBV5-6
J: TRBJ2-2
D: .
CDR3: CASSLGAGEDTGELFF
DNA: TGTGCCAGCAGCCTGGGAGCCGGAGAGGACACCGGGGAGCTGTTTTTT

size: .
V: TRBV7-9
J: TRBJ1-1
D: .
CDR3: CASSLEGGLNTEAFF
DNA: TGTGCCAGCAGCTTAGAAGGGGGTTTGAACACTGAAGCTTTCTTT

size: .
V: TRBV28
J: TRBJ2-7
D: .
CDR3: CASSSRAGRNEQYF
DNA: TGTGCCAGCAGTTCCAGGGCAGGGAGGAACGAGCAGTACTTC

size: .
V: TRBV9
J: TRBJ2-2
D: TRBD2
CDR3: CASSFGTSGTGELFF
DNA: TGTGCCAGCAGCTTCGGGACTAGCGGCACCGGGGAGCTGTTTTTT

size: .
V: TRBV2
J: TRBJ1-1
D: .
CDR3: CASSSPGEGTIEAFF
DNA: TGTGCCAGCAGTAGCCCTGGAGAGGGGACTATCGAGGCTTTCTTT

size: .
V: TRBV2
J: TRBJ1-5
D: .
CDR3: CASSRREQPQHF
DNA: TGTGCCAGCAGTAGGAGGGAACAGCCCCAGCATTTT

size: .
V: TRBV7-8
J: TRBJ2-7
D: TRBD1
CDR3: CASSSGQAPLEQYF
DNA: TGTGCCAGCAGCTCCGGACAGGCTCCTCTCGAGCAGTACTTC

size: .
V: TRBV10-3
J: TRBJ2-3
D: TRBD2
CDR3: CAISDLLADSTDTQYF
DNA: TGTGCCATCAGTGATCTCCTAGCGGATAGCACAGATACGCAGTATTTT

size: .
V: TRBV4-1
J: TRBJ2-7
D: .
CDR3: CASSQDQGSGAYEQYF
DNA: TGCGCCAGCAGCCAAGATCAAGGGTCGGGGGCCTACGAGCAGTACTTC

size: .
V: TRBV19
J: TRBJ1-1
D: .
CDR3: CASSSVSGKMRTEAFF
DNA: TGTGCCAGTAGTAGCGTTTCAGGGAAAATGCGGACTGAAGCTTTCTTT

size: .
V: TRBV19
J: TRBJ1-5
D: TRBD1
CDR3: CASSITGGTGFQPQHF
DNA: TGTGCCAGTAGTATAACGGGTGGGACAGGGTTTCAGCCCCAGCATTTT

size: .
V: TRBV21-1
J: TRBJ1-3
D: .
CDR3: CASSKGGQGPSGNTIYF
DNA: TGTGCCAGCAGCAAGGGGGGACAGGGACCCTCTGGAAACACCATATATTTT

size: .
V: TRBV6-4
J: TRBJ2-3
D: .
CDR3: CASSSREALRTDTQYF
DNA: TGTGCCAGCAGTTCCCGGGAAGCTCTCCGCACAGATACGCAGTATTTT

size: .
V: TRBV5-1
J: TRBJ1-2
D: .
CDR3: CASSLRGDNGYTF
DNA: TGCGCCAGCAGCTTGCGGGGGGACAATGGCTACACCTTC

size: .
V: TRBV4-2
J: TRBJ1-5
D: TRBD1
CDR3: CASSQRQGNSNQPQHF
DNA: TGTGCCAGCAGCCAGAGACAGGGGAATAGCAATCAGCCCCAGCATTTT

size: few
V: TRBV4-3
J: TRBJ1-2
D: .
CDR3: CASSQDSQDYGYTF
DNA: TGCGCCAGCAGCCAAGATAGCCAAGACTATGGCTACACCTTC

size: .
V: TRBV28
J: TRBJ1-5
D: TRBD1
CDR3: CASSRTGVLQPQHF
DNA: TGTGCCAGCAGTCGGACAGGGGTGCTTCAGCCCCAGCATTTT

size: .
V: TRBV15
J: TRBJ1-5
D: .
CDR3: CATSRDQRRDQPQHF
DNA: TGTGCCACCAGCAGAGATCAGCGGAGGGATCAGCCCCAGCATTTT

size: .
V: TRBV9
J: TRBJ1-1
D: .
CDR3: CASSVGAAATEAFF
DNA: TGTGCCAGCAGCGTAGGAGCTGCCGCCACTGAAGCTTTCTTT

size: .
V: TRBV4-3
J: TRBJ2-7
D: .
CDR3: CASSQDSTTYEQYF
DNA: TGCGCCAGCAGCCAAGATTCGACGACATACGAGCAGTACTTC

size: once
V: TRBV20-1
J: TRBJ2-5
D: .
CDR3: CSASRGTQYF
DNA: TGCAGTGCTAGTAGAGGGACCCAGTACTTC

size: .
V: TRBV9
J: TRBJ1-2
D: TRBD1
CDR3: CASSVGQGQFSFYGYTF
DNA: TGTGCCAGCAGCGTAGGTCAGGGACAGTTTTCTTTCTATGGCTACACCTTC

size: .
V: TRBV6-5
J: TRBJ2-2
D: TRBD2
CDR3: CASGWTSGNTGELFF
DNA: TGTGCCAGCGGCTGGACTAGCGGGAACACCGGGGAGCTGTTTTTT

size: .
V: TRBV19
J: TRBJ1-1
D: .
CDR3: CASSILLLGAEAFF
DNA: TGTGCCAGTAGTATATTACTTTTAGGAGCTGAAGCTTTCTTT

size: .
V: TRBV5-4
J: TRBJ1-3
D: .
CDR3: CASSPTHGQQGNTIYF
DNA: TGTGCCAGCAGCCCAACCCATGGACAGCAAGGAAACACCATATATTTT

size: once
V: TRBV6-6
J: TRBJ1-2
D: .
CDR3: CASSYYRQDGYTF
DNA: TGTGCCAGCAGTTACTACCGGCAGGATGGCTACACCTTC

size: .
V: TRBV5-1
J: TRBJ2-6
D: .
CDR3: CASRSGSAGANVLTF
DNA: TGCGCCAGCAGAAGCGGTTCAGCTGGGGCCAACGTCCTGACTTTC

size: few
V: TRBV19
J: TRBJ2-6
D: TRBD2
CDR3: CASTGFRGAGANVLTF
DNA: TGTGCCAGTACCGGGTTCCGGGGGGCTGGGGCCAACGTCCTGACTTTC

size: few
V: TRBV5-6
J: TRBJ2-2
D: .
CDR3: CASSFGGELFF
DNA: TGTGCCAGCAGCTTCGGCGGGGAGCTGTTTTTT

size: .
V: TRBV7-2
J: TRBJ2-7
D: .
CDR3: CASSLGRYEQYF
DNA: TGTGCCAGCAGCTTGGGGAGGTACGAGCAGTACTTC

size: .
V: TRBV9
J: TRBJ2-1
D: .
CDR3: CASSVGAGASYNEQFF
DNA: TGTGCCAGCAGCGTAGGGGCAGGGGCCTCCTACAATGAGCAGTTCTTC

size: .
V: TRBV7-9
J: TRBJ1-1
D: TRBD1
CDR3: CSSSLGQVEAFF
DNA: TGTTCCAGCAGCCTGGGACAGGTTGAAGCTTTCTTT

size: .
V: TRBV18
J: TRBJ2-1
D: .
CDR3: CASSPPGVNEQFF
DNA: TGTGCCAGCTCACCCCCGGGGGTAAATGAGCAGTTCTTC

size: .
V: TRBV5-6
J: TRBJ1-5
D: .
CDR3: CASSLYAVSNQPQHF
DNA: TGTGCCAGCAGCTTGTATGCAGTTAGCAATCAGCCCCAGCATTTT

size: few
V: TRBV18
J: TRBJ2-7
D: .
CDR3: CASSPDSRGSYEQYF
DNA: TGTGCCAGCTCACCCGACAGTAGGGGATCCTACGAGCAGTACTTC

size: few
V: TRBV7-2
J: TRBJ2-7
D: .
CDR3: CASSLGYNLEQYF
DNA: TGTGCCAGCAGCTTAGGCTATAACCTCGAGCAGTACTTC

size: .
V: TRBV2
J: TRBJ1-4
D: .
CDR3: CASSGMLGVANEKLFF
DNA: TGTGCCAGCAGCGGAATGCTGGGAGTCGCTAATGAAAAACTGTTTTTT

size: .
V: TRBV21-1
J: TRBJ2-3
D: .
CDR3: CASSKDPWGGRAGDTQYF
DNA: TGTGCCAGCAGCAAAGATCCTTGGGGCGGGAGGGCCGGAGATACGCAGTATTTT

size: .
V: TRBV6-1
J: TRBJ2-5
D: .
CDR3: CASTQGGRWETQYF
DNA: TGTGCCAGTACCCAGGGGGGTCGATGGGAGACCCAGTACTTC

size: .
V: TRBV11-2
J: TRBJ2-5
D: TRBD2
CDR3: CASSLTAGGPSGQETQYF
DNA: TGTGCCAGCAGCCTGACGGCGGGGGGGCCGTCGGGGCAAGAGACCCAGTACTTC

size: .
V: TRBV11-3
J: TRBJ2-5
D: .
CDR3: CASSLPKGILETQYF
DNA: TGTGCCAGCAGCTTACCCAAGGGGATTCTAGAGACCCAGTACTTC

size: few
V: TRBV6-6
J: TRBJ2-7
D: TRBD2
CDR3: CASVGGRYEQYF
DNA: TGTGCCAGCGTCGGGGGGAGGTACGAGCAGTACTTC

size: .
V: TRBV9
J: TRBJ1-3
D: .
CDR3: CASSPRTAYSGNTIYF
DNA: TGTGCCAGCAGCCCACGGACAGCCTACTCTGGAAACACCATATATTTT

size: .
V: TRBV29-1
J: TRBJ2-7
D: TRBD2
CDR3: CSVEAGGGYEQYF
DNA: TGCAGCGTTGAGGCGGGGGGAGGCTACGAGCAGTACTTC